This section outlines one T cell receptor (beta chain) sequence together with its context. Its cognate antigen is unknown. The record originates from a study of STAT5B mutations in CD4+ large granular lymphocyte leukemia. The CDR3 has 18 residues. V lost 1 base and J 4 bases, leaving 20 bases between the germline ends. Germline V gives CDR1 SGHTS, CDR2 YDEGEE. The survey-level immunoSEQ assay was used. Assay used: immunoSEQ multiplex PCR; TCRdb lists only in-frame clones, some missing. Of fewer than 50,000 clones listed, about four fifths were seen once; the top ten hold around 0.5%. The study's findings and limits: Compared with healthy controls (2/35), patient top clones favored TRBV06 (8/27).

The sequence came from a human donor in good health. The source material was CD4+ T cells from blood buffy coats. This chain uses TRBV5-8 with TRBJ2-2; perhaps TRBD1 as D (6 bases). This CDR3 is CASSLFTGTFRGTGELFF. CDR3 in DNA: TGTGCCAGCAGCTTGTTTACAGGGACCTTCCGCGGCACCGGGGAGCTGTTTTTT.